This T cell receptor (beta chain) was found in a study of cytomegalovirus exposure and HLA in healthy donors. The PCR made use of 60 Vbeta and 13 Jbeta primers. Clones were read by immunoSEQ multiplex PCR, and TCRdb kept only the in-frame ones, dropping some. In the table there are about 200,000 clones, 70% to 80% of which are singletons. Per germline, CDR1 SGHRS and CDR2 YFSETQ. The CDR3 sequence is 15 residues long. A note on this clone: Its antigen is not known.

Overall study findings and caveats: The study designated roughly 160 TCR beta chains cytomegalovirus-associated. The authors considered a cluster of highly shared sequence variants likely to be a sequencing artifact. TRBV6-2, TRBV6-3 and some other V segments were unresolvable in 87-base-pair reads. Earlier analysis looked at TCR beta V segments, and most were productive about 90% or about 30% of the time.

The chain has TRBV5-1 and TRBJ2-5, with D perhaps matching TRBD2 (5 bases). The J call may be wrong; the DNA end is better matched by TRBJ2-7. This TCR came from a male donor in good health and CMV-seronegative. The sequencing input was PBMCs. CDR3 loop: CASSRTLGSFYEQYF. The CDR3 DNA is TGCGCCAGCAGCAGAACCTTAGGGAGTTTCTACGAGCAGTACTTC.